This T cell receptor (beta chain) was profiled in a study of blood T cell repertoires in COVID-19. Study information: Material from acute and convalescent COVID-19 was sourced from the United States, Italy and Spain. Sources were T cells, B-cell-depleted T cells, or PBMCs; the material itself was cDNA or gDNA.

Methods used by the authors: Reference gene primers were amplified, and this amplification served to estimate nucleated cell counts. TCRdb keeps only in-frame clones here, not all; method: immunoSEQ multiplex PCR. V and J calls and clone size are copied from that table; D and trimming were computed from the DNA. Of some 150,000 clones listed, about 88% are singletons. Germline V gene lookup returns CDR1 SGHTA and CDR2 FQGNSA. This CDR3 is 13 amino acids long. J was trimmed by 7 bases and V by 8 bases; bases with no gene match: 6. The receptor's source is a human donor in a cohort sampled during active COVID-19. The sequenced material came from peripheral blood. The chain is built from TRBV7-2 and TRBJ1-5, with 9 nucleotides matching TRBD1. The CDR3 spells CASAQGARQPQHF. The DNA of the CDR3 is TGTGCCAGCGCACAGGGGGCACGACAGCCCCAGCATTTT.